One sample yielded the 28 T cell receptor beta chains listed below, sequenced in a study of beta chain features in type 1 diabetes. cDNA synthesis used the whole RNA isolate, giving expressed TCRB sequences. Sequenced by immunoSEQ multiplex PCR; TCRdb stores in-frame clones only, minus some. Seen here are about 42,000 clones, roughly 50% observed once, and the top ten hold over 0.2%. The specimen was stem cell memory CD4+ T cells from blood. All receptors come from a woman aged 25 to 39 in good health.

This clone was observed once. V and J are TRBV4-3 and TRBJ2-7; tentative D call: TRBD1 (5 bases). V gave up 0 bases and J gave up 1 base, with 25 bases separating them. The germline V gene encodes CDR1 LGHNA and CDR2 YSLEER. CDR3 length: 20 amino acids. For the CDR3, the DNA is TGCGCCAGCAGCCAAGATTGGTTGGGCAGGGTCAATCGAATTTCCTACGAGCAGTACTTC. This translates into CASSQDWLGRVNRISYEQYF.

This chain uses TRBV7-9 with TRBJ2-1, with D perhaps TRBD2 (6 bases). CDR1 and CDR2 (germline): SEHNR, FQNEAQ (reference sequence). Deletions cut 3 bases from V and 6 bases from J, with 27 bases between. The CDR3 has 19 amino acids. CDR3 residues: CASSFSWGEVLAQRNEQFF. The CDR3 coding sequence is TGTGCCAGCAGCTTTTCCTGGGGGGAAGTACTAGCACAACGCAATGAGCAGTTCTTC.

The chain combines TRBV15 with TRBJ2-1, with TRBD1 identical over 8 bases. With 3 bases clipped from V and 3 bases from J, the junction kept 4 bases outside the gene matches. Germline loops: CDR1 LNHNV, CDR2 YYDKDF (reference sequence). This CDR3 is 15 amino acids long. The CDR3 bases are TGTGCCACCAGCAGGGAACAGGGGGTCTACAATGAGCAGTTCTTC. Protein sequence: CATSREQGVYNEQFF.

V and J are TRBV27 and TRBJ2-7, with D unresolved. The CDR3 totals 12 residues. Germline CDR1 and CDR2: MNHEY and SMNVEV (reference sequence). Deletions cut 4 bases from V and 3 bases from J, with 7 bases between. In nucleotides, the CDR3 is TGTGCCAGCAGTTCCCCGGGCTACGAGCAGTACTTC. Translation: CASSSPGYEQYF.

This clone came up a few times. The genes are TRBV29-1 and TRBJ2-1; 11 nucleotides agree with TRBD1. CDR1 SQVTM and CDR2 ANQGSEA come from the germline V gene. The junction had 15 bases not matched to a gene; V was cut back by 7 bases and J by 10 bases. This CDR3 region has 15 residues. The CDR3 protein is CSAWERDRGTPEQFF. The CDR3 region has the DNA TGCAGCGCCTGGGAACGGGACAGGGGGACTCCAGAGCAGTTCTTC.

The chain uses TRBV30 and TRBJ2-6; D remains ambiguous. There are 14 residues in the CDR3. The V gene lost 0 bases and the J gene lost 2 bases, with 5 bases spanning the gap. CDR1 is GTSNPN and CDR2 is SVGIG in the germline V gene (reference sequence). CDR3 residues: CAWSVSTGANVLTF. The CDR3 coding sequence is TGTGCCTGGAGTGTATCTACTGGGGCCAACGTCCTGACTTTC.

A few counts support this clone. This chain uses TRBV30 with TRBJ1-5; D might be TRBD1 (6 bases). The CDR3 is 13 residues long. Germline-derived CDR1 and CDR2 are GTSNPN and SVGIG (reference sequence). Trimming took off 4 bases at V and 5 bases at J, with 12 bases between the two ends. For the CDR3, the DNA is TGTGCCTGGAACAGGGCGGAGGATCAGCCCCAGCATTTT. It translates to CAWNRAEDQPQHF.

The chain couples TRBV28 to TRBJ2-1; D remains ambiguous. Per germline, CDR1 MDHEN and CDR2 SYDVKM. The V gene lost 6 bases and the J gene lost 3 bases, with 12 bases spanning the gap. The CDR3 covers 14 residues. The CDR3 DNA sequence: TGTGCCAGCAGGACAAGTGGCAGCTACAATGAGCAGTTCTTC. Its translation: CASRTSGSYNEQFF.

The chain recombines TRBV13 with TRBJ2-2; 11 bases are a match to TRBD1. With 5 bases clipped from V and 6 bases from J, the junction kept 14 bases outside the gene matches. Germline CDR1 and CDR2: PRHDT and FYEKMQ (reference sequence). The CDR3 is 18 amino acids. The DNA of the CDR3 is TGTGCCAGCAGCCTCACAACGGACAGGGGGCGAGGCGCCGGGGAGCTGTTTTTT. Protein: CASSLTTDRGRGAGELFF.

V is TRBV5-1 and J is TRBJ2-2, with D possibly TRBD2 on 6 matching bases. Germline values: CDR1 SGHRS, CDR2 YFSETQ. Trimming took 3 bases from V and 1 from J, leaving 16 bases between them. The CDR3 consists of 17 residues. The CDR3, as DNA: TGCGCCAGCAGCTCGGTCGGGGGAGGACAGAACACCGGGGAGCTGTTTTTT. This gives the protein CASSSVGGGQNTGELFF.

This clone was counted a few times. The chain is built from TRBV28 and TRBJ2-3; 9 bases match TRBD2. The J segment lost 1 base and the V segment lost 1 base, leaving 6 bases of the junction unmatched. This CDR3 spans 17 amino acids. Germline-derived CDR1 and CDR2 are MDHEN and SYDVKM. The CDR3 sequence is CASSLYAGGIGTDTQYF. The CDR3 DNA reads as TGTGCCAGCAGTTTATACGCGGGAGGGATAGGCACAGATACGCAGTATTTT.

The chain couples TRBV18 to TRBJ2-4; D gene unclear. CDR1 is KGHSH, CDR2 LQKENI, per germline. Trimming shortened V by 0 bases and J by 4 bases, and 7 bases separated the two germline ends. This CDR3 spans 14 amino acids. In DNA form, the CDR3 reads TGTGCCAGCTCACCACCGGCAGGAAAAAACATTCAGTACTTC. It translates to CASSPPAGKNIQYF.

CDR3 region: CASSLISQDSHAFF. DNA of the CDR3: TGTGCCAGCAGCTTAATATCCCAGGATTCGCATGCTTTCTTT. The gene calls are TRBV7-2 and TRBJ1-1, with unresolved D. V lost 2 bases to trimming and J lost 11 bases, with 18 bases between them. The V gene's germline CDR1 is SGHTA and CDR2 FQGNSA. This CDR3 is built from 14 residues.

This clone occurred once. V is TRBV7-2 and J is TRBJ2-5; possible D gene TRBD1, 7 bases. The J call is uncertain, as TRBJ2-7 better fits the DNA end. CDR1 SGHTA and CDR2 FQGNSA come from the germline V gene. The CDR3 spans 15 residues. CDR3 protein: CASSSRGVSLHEQYF. The CDR3 DNA sequence: TGTGCCAGCAGCTCCAGGGGGGTCAGTCTTCACGAGCAGTACTTC.

This clone has only a few counts. This sample includes further DNA sequences coding for the same CDR3. This sequence joins TRBV28 and TRBJ2-7; no reliable D call. V lost 2 bases to trimming and J lost 1 base, with 3 bases between them. The germline CDR1 and CDR2 sequences are MDHEN and SYDVKM. CDR3 length: 12 amino acids. CDR3 nucleotide sequence: TGTGCCAGCAGTTTACGGTCCTACGAGCAGTACTTC. Protein: CASSLRSYEQYF.

This clone was seen a single time. The chain employs TRBV5-1 and TRBJ1-5; the D gene is possibly TRBD1 (6 bases). Germline-derived CDR1 and CDR2 are SGHRS and YFSETQ. The CDR3 is 15 amino acids. V gave up 4 bases and J gave up 0 bases, with 11 bases separating them. The CDR3 spells CASSEQGHSNQPQHF. CDR3 bases: TGCGCCAGCAGCGAACAGGGTCATAGCAATCAGCCCCAGCATTTT.

The V gene is TRBV30, the J gene TRBJ2-1; 9 positions agree with TRBD2. CDR1 is GTSNPN and CDR2 is SVGIG in the germline V gene (reference sequence). There are 14 residues in the CDR3. The junction had 11 bases not matched to a gene; V was cut back by 5 bases and J by 9 bases. Written as DNA, the CDR3 is TGTGCCTGGGTCCCAAGCGGGAGGAGACGTGAGCAGTTCTTC. Amino acid sequence: CAWVPSGRRREQFF.

This chain links TRBV9 with TRBJ2-3; possibly TRBD2 for D (5 bases). The germline gives CDR1 SGDLS, CDR2 YYNGEE. Trimming stripped 2 bases from V and 4 bases from J, with 11 bases between. The CDR3 is made up of 14 amino acids. CDR3 sequence (DNA): TGTGCCAGCAGCGTCGGAGGTTGGGCAGATACGCAGTATTTT. This sequence encodes CASSVGGWADTQYF.

The rearrangement links TRBV25-1 to TRBJ1-5, with 7 bases matching TRBD1. This CDR3 has 13 residues. Germline lookup yields CDR1 MGHDK and CDR2 SYGVNS. J was trimmed by 6 bases and V by 5 bases; bases with no gene match: 4. CDR3 sequence: CASSQQGTQPQHF. The CDR3 bases are TGTGCCAGCAGTCAACAGGGGACTCAGCCCCAGCATTTT.

This clone turned up a few times. The V and J genes are TRBV5-8 and TRBJ2-5; 14 positions match TRBD2. Germline-derived CDR1 and CDR2 are SGHTS and YDEGEE. The CDR3 spans 19 residues. V lost 2 bases, J lost 5 bases, and 14 bases stayed unmatched. CDR3 region: CASSFSGTSGRGGIETQYF. CDR3 in DNA: TGTGCCAGCAGCTTCTCCGGGACTAGCGGGAGAGGAGGTATCGAGACCCAGTACTTC.

This clone was counted once. The genes are TRBV5-6 and TRBJ2-3, with D maybe TRBD1 (5 bases). Trimming took off 4 bases at V and 0 bases at J, with 18 bases between the two ends. The CDR3 sequence is 17 residues long. The germline CDR1 and CDR2 sequences are SGHDT and YYEEEE. The CDR3 DNA reads as TGTGCCAGCAGCCTTGGGGCAGGCCAACATAGCACAGATACGCAGTATTTT. Protein product: CASSLGAGQHSTDTQYF. The whole variable domain, filled in from reference TRBV5-6 and TRBJ2-3, reads DAGVTQSPTHLIKTRGQQVTLRCSPKSGHDTVSWYQQALGQGPQFIFQYYEEEERQRGNFPDRFSGHQFPNYSSELNVNALLLGDSALYLCASSLGAGQHSTDTQYFGPGTRLTVL.

The chain carries TRBV28 and TRBJ1-1; the D is unclear. The CDR3 is 14 residues long. Between the trimmed V and J ends, which lost 6 bases and 2 bases, there was a span of 13 bases. Germline CDR1 and CDR2: MDHEN and SYDVKM. CDR3 residues: CASSSPGSNTEAFF. DNA of the CDR3: TGTGCCAGCAGCTCCCCAGGTTCTAACACTGAAGCTTTCTTT. Full variable domain (remainder filled in from reference TRBV28 and TRBJ1-1): DVKVTQSSRYLVKRTGEKVFLECVQDMDHENMFWYRQDPGLGLRLIYFSYDVKMKEKGDIPEGYSVSREKKERFSLILESASTNQTSMYLCASSSPGSNTEAFFGQGTRLTVV.

The chain joins TRBV7-2 to TRBJ1-1; D not resolved. Deletions cut 5 bases from V and 1 base from J, with 8 bases between. The CDR3 contains 13 residues. Germline V gene data show CDR1 as SGHTA and CDR2 as FQGNSA. This CDR3 is CASSTSKNTEAFF. The CDR3, as DNA: TGTGCCAGCAGCACGAGCAAGAACACTGAAGCTTTCTTT.

The genes are TRBV11-2 and TRBJ2-7; 7 nucleotides line up with TRBD2. This CDR3 contains 15 residues. Germline CDR1 is SGHAT and CDR2 is FQNNGV. Trimming at V came to 5 bases and at J to 1 base, leaving 8 bases not matched to a gene. The chain's CDR3 is CASSTDPGGSYEQYF. In DNA form, the CDR3 reads TGTGCCAGCAGCACCGATCCGGGAGGATCCTACGAGCAGTACTTC. Based on the CDR3 plus reference TRBV11-2 and TRBJ2-7, the full variable domain is EAGVAQSPRYKIIEKRQSVAFWCNPISGHATLYWYQQILGQGPKLLIQFQNNGVVDDSQLPKDRFSAERLKGVDSTLKIQPAKLEDSAVYLCASSTDPGGSYEQYFGPGTRLTVT.

The CDR3 is CASSFTGVTDTQYF. The CDR3 DNA sequence: TGTGCCAGCAGCTTCACAGGGGTAACAGATACGCAGTATTTT. The chain couples TRBV11-2 to TRBJ2-3; the match to TRBD1 covers 7 bases. V dropped 3 bases and J dropped 3; count of bases not matched to a gene: 3. Germline V gene lookup returns CDR1 SGHAT and CDR2 FQNNGV. The CDR3 extends over 14 amino acids.

The rearrangement links TRBV18 to TRBJ2-7, with TRBD2 identical over 15 bases. J gave up 4 bases and V 3 bases, and 10 bases lay outside the gene matches. This CDR3 has 18 amino acids. Germline loops: CDR1 KGHSH, CDR2 LQKENI. The CDR3 sequence: CASSPPGLAGGPSYEQYF. CDR3 bases: TGTGCCAGCTCACCTCCGGGACTAGCGGGAGGCCCCTCGTACGAGCAGTACTTC.

This rearrangement joins TRBV6-6 to TRBJ2-5, with D tentatively TRBD1 (6 bases). The germline V gene has CDR1 MNHNY and CDR2 SVGAGI (reference sequence). V was pared by 2 bases and J by 1 base, with 8 bases between. There are 14 residues in the CDR3. For the CDR3, the DNA is TGTGCCAGCAGTTACCCGGACAGCCAAGAGACCCAGTACTTC. Protein product: CASSYPDSQETQYF.

This chain joins TRBV11-2 and TRBJ2-1, with 7 bases identical to TRBD1. The germline CDR1 and CDR2 sequences are SGHAT and FQNNGV. The CDR3 is 15 residues long. The trim removed 4 bases at V and 5 bases at J, leaving 8 bases unmatched. The CDR3 here is CASSYTGTVNNEQFF. CDR3 bases: TGTGCCAGCAGCTACACCGGGACAGTGAACAATGAGCAGTTCTTC.